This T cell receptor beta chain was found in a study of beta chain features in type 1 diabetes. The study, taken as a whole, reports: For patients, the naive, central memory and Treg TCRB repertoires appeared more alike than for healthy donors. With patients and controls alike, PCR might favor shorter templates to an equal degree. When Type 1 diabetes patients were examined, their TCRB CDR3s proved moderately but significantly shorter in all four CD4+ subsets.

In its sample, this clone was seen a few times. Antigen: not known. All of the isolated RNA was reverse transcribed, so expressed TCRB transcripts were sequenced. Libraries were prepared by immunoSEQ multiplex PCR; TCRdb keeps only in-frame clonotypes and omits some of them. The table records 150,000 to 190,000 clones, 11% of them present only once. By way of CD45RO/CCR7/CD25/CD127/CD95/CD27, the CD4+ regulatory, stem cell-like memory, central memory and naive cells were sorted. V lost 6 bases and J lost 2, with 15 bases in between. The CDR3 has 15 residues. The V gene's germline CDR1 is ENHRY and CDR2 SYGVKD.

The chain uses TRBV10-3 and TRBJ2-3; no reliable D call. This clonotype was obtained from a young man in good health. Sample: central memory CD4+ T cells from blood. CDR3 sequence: CAIRLTHGPTDTQYF. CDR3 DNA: TGTGCCATCAGACTGACGCACGGGCCCACAGATACGCAGTATTTT.